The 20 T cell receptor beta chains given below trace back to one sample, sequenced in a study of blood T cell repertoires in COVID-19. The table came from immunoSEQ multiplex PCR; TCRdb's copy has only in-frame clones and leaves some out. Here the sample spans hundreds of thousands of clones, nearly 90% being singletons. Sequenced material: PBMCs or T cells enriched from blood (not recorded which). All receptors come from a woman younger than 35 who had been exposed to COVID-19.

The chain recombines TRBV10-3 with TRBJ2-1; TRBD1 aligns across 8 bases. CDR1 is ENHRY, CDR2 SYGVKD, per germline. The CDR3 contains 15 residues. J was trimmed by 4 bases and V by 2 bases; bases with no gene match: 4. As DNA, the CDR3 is TGTGCCATCAGTGAGGACGGACAGGGATACAATGAGCAGTTCTTC. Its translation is CAISEDGQGYNEQFF.

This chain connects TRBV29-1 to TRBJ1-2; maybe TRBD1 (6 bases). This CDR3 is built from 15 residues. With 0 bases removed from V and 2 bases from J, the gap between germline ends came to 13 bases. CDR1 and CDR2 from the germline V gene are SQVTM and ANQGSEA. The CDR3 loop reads CSVEDQTGENYGYTF. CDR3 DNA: TGCAGCGTTGAAGATCAGACAGGTGAAAACTATGGCTACACCTTC.

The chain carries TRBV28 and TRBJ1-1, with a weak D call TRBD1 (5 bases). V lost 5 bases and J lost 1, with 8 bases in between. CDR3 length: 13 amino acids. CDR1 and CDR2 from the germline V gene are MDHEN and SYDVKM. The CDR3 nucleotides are TGTGCCAGCAGTCCCGGACAGAACACTGAAGCTTTCTTT. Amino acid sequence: CASSPGQNTEAFF. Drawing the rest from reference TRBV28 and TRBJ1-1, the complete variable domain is DVKVTQSSRYLVKRTGEKVFLECVQDMDHENMFWYRQDPGLGLRLIYFSYDVKMKEKGDIPEGYSVSREKKERFSLILESASTNQTSMYLCASSPGQNTEAFFGQGTRLTVV.

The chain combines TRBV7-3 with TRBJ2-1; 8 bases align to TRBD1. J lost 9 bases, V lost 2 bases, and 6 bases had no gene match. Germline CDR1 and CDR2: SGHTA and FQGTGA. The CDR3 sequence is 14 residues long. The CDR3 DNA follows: TGTGCCAGCAGCTTACAGGGGGCGCGTAGTGAGCAGTTCTTC. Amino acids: CASSLQGARSEQFF.

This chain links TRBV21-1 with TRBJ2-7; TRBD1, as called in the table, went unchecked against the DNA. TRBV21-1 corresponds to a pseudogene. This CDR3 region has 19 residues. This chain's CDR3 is CASSKKIEPGQGGSYEQYF. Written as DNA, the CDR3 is TGTGCCAGCAGCAAAAAAATTGAGCCGGGACAGGGGGGTAGCTACGAGCAGTACTTC.

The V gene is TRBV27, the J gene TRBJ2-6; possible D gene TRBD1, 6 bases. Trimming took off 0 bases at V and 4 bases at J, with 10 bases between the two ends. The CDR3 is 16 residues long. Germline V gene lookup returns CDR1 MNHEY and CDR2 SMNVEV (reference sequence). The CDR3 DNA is TGTGCCAGCAGTTTATCCACAGGGTTCGGGGCCAACGTCCTGACTTTC. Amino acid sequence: CASSLSTGFGANVLTF.

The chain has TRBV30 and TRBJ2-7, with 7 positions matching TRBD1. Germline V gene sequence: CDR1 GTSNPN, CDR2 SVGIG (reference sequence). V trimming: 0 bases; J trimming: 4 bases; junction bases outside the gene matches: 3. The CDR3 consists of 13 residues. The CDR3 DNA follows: TGTGCCTGGAGTGTCGTACAGGGGTACGAGCAGTACTTC. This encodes CAWSVVQGYEQYF.

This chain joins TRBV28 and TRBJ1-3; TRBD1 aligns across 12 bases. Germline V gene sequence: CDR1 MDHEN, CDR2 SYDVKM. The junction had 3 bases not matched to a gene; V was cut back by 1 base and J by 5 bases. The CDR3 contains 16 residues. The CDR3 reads CASSLFGTGGRNTIYF. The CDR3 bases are TGTGCCAGCAGTTTATTTGGGACAGGGGGCCGAAACACCATATATTTT. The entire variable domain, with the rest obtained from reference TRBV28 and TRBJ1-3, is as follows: DVKVTQSSRYLVKRTGEKVFLECVQDMDHENMFWYRQDPGLGLRLIYFSYDVKMKEKGDIPEGYSVSREKKERFSLILESASTNQTSMYLCASSLFGTGGRNTIYFGEGSWLTVV.

CDR3 bases: TGCGCCAGCAGCCTACAACCCCACAGGGGGGGCACTGGGGCCAACGTCCTGACTTTC. As protein: CASSLQPHRGGTGANVLTF. The chain couples TRBV5-1 to TRBJ2-6; D possibly corresponds to TRBD1 (8 bases). CDR3 length: 19 residues. V was clipped by 4 bases and J by 2 bases, with 22 bases between them. The germline V gene encodes CDR1 SGHRS and CDR2 YFSETQ.

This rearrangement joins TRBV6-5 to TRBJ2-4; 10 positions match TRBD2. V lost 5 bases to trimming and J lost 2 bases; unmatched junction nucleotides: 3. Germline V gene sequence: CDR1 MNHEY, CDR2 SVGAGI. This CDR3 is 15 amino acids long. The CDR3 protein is CASSQGLASKNIQYF. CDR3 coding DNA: TGTGCCAGCAGTCAGGGACTAGCGTCCAAAAACATTCAGTACTTC.

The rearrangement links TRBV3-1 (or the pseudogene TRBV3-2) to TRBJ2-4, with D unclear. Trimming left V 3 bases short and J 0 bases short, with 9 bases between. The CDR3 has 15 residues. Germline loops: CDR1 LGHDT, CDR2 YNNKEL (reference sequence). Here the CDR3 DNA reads TGTGCCAGCAGCCAGCCCGGGTTAGCCAAAAACATTCAGTACTTC. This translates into CASSQPGLAKNIQYF.

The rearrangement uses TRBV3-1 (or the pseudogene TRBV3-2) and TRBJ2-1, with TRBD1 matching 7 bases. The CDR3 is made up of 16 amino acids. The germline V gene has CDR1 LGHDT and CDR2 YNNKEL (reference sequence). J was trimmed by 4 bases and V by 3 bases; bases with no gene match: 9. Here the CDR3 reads CASSHTTGVKYNEQFF. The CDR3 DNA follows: TGTGCCAGCAGCCACACAACAGGGGTTAAATACAATGAGCAGTTCTTC.

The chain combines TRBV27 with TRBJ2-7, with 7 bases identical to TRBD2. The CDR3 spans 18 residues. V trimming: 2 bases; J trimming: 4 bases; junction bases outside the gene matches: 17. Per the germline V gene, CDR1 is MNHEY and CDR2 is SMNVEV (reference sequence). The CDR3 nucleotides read TGTGCCAGCAGTTTAAATACTCCCTCCGTTGGGGGGGATTACGAGCAGTACTTC. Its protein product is CASSLNTPSVGGDYEQYF.

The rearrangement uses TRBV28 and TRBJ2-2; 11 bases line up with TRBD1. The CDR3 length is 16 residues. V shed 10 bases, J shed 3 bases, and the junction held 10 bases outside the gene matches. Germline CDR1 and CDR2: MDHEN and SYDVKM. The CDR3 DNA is TGTGCCACCAACCATTGGGGACAGGGGGACACCGGGGAGCTGTTTTTT. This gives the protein CATNHWGQGDTGELFF.

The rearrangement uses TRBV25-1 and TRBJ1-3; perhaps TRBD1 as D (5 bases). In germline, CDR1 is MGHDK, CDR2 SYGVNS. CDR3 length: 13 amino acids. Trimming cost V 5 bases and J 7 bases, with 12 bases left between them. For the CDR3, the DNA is TGTGCCAGCAGTCCCAGGGATGGGAACACCATATATTTT. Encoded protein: CASSPRDGNTIYF.

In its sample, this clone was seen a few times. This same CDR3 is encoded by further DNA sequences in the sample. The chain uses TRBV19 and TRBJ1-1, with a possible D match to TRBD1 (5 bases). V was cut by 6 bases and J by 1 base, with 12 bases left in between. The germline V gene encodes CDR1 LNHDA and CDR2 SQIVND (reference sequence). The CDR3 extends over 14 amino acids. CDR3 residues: CASSAGQGNTEAFF. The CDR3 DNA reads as TGTGCCAGTAGCGCCGGGCAGGGGAACACTGAAGCTTTCTTT.

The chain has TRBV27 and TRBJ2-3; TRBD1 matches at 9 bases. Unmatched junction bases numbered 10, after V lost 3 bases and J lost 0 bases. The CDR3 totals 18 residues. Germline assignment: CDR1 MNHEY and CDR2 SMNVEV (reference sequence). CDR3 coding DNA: TGTGCCAGCAGTTTCAAGTACCGGGACAGGGAGAGCACAGATACGCAGTATTTT. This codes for CASSFKYRDRESTDTQYF.

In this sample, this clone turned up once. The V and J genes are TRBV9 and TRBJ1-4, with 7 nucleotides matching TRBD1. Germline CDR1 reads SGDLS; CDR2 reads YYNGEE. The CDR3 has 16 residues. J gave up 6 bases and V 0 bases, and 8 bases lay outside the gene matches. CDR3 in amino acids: CASSVVPQGLDEKLFF. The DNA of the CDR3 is TGTGCCAGCAGCGTAGTCCCACAGGGGTTGGATGAAAAACTGTTTTTT.

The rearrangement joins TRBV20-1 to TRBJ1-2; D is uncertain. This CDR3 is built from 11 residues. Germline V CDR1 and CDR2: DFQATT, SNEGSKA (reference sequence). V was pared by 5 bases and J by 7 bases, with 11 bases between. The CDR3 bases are TGCAGTGCTGGGAGGGCTTCTGGCTACACCTTC. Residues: CSAGRASGYTF.

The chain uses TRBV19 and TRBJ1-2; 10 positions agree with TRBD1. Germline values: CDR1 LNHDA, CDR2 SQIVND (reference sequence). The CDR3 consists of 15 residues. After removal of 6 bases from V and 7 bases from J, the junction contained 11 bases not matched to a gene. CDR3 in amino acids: CASRVLTGGIGGYTF. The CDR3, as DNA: TGTGCCAGTAGGGTTTTGACAGGGGGCATCGGTGGCTACACCTTC.